Shown below are 22 T cell receptor beta chains from a single sample sequenced in a study of shared clonotypes between healthy human individuals. TCRdb's table, derived via immunoSEQ multiplex PCR, lists solely in-frame clones and lacks some. The data hold almost 750,000 clones, with roughly 72% observed a single time. Material: memory CD4+ T cells sorted from blood. Subset: CD45RA-negative fraction. The receptors originated from a woman in her twenties or thirties in good health.

Written as DNA, the CDR3 is TGTGCCAGCCGGACACCGTACCAAGAGACCCAGTACTTC. It translates to CASRTPYQETQYF. The V gene is TRBV6-1, the J gene TRBJ2-5; D is possibly TRBD1 (5 bases). Germline V lookup: CDR1 MNHNS, CDR2 SASEGT. CDR3 length equals 13 residues. V dropped 8 bases and J dropped 0 bases, with 10 bases sitting between them.

As to this clone: The sample carries other DNA sequences with the same CDR3. V gene TRBV5-1 combines with J gene TRBJ2-3, with D perhaps matching TRBD1 or TRBD2 (5 bases each). The length of the CDR3 is 14 residues. Germline assignment: CDR1 SGHRS and CDR2 YFSETQ. Trimming stripped 4 bases from V and 2 bases from J, with 11 bases between. CDR3 in amino acids: CASSLGTATDTQYF. CDR3 DNA sequence: TGCGCCAGCAGCCTCGGGACGGCCACAGATACGCAGTATTTT.

The rearrangement joins TRBV18 to TRBJ2-5; no definite D call. The CDR3 is 13 amino acids. Germline V gene data show CDR1 as KGHSH and CDR2 as LQKENI. V was cut by 0 bases and J by 3 bases, with 5 bases left in between. Written as DNA, the CDR3 is TGTGCCAGCTCACCACCCATTGAAGAGACCCAGTACTTC. Its protein is CASSPPIEETQYF. Complete variable domain (other parts from reference TRBV18 and TRBJ2-5): NAGVMQNPRHLVRRRGQEARLRCSPMKGHSHVYWYRQLPEEGLKFMVYLQKENIIDESGMPKERFSAEFPKEGPSILRIQQVVRGDSAAYFCASSPPIEETQYFGPGTRLLVL.

With regard to this clone: Other DNA sequences in this sample translate to the same CDR3. V is TRBV5-1 and J is TRBJ2-2, with a possible D match to TRBD1 (6 bases). CDR3 size: 14 residues. Trimming took off 2 bases at V and 4 bases at J, with 9 bases between the two ends. Germline values: CDR1 SGHRS, CDR2 YFSETQ. The CDR3 protein is CASSFKGGTGELFF. In DNA, the CDR3 is TGCGCCAGCAGCTTCAAAGGGGGCACCGGGGAGCTGTTTTTT.

This clone was counted once. Distinct nucleotide sequences in the sample also encode this CDR3. The J gene is TRBJ2-1, the V gene TRBV5-1; TRBD1 aligns across 9 bases. The J segment lost 9 bases and the V segment lost 0 bases, leaving 7 bases of the junction unmatched. This CDR3 contains 15 residues. Germline V lookup: CDR1 SGHRS, CDR2 YFSETQ. The CDR3 DNA reads TGCGCCAGCAGCTTGGGGGACAGGGATTCTGGTGAGCAGTTCTTC. It translates to CASSLGDRDSGEQFF.

V usage is TRBV29-1 and J usage is TRBJ1-6; D not resolved. The CDR3 totals 13 residues. V gave up 6 bases and J gave up 8 bases, with 14 bases separating them. Germline CDR1 is SQVTM and CDR2 is ANQGSEA. This CDR3 reads CSVKAQADSPLHF. The CDR3 DNA follows: TGCAGCGTCAAGGCTCAGGCGGATTCACCCCTCCACTTT.

V is TRBV29-1 and J is TRBJ2-1; 9 positions agree with TRBD2. CDR1 and CDR2 (germline): SQVTM, ANQGSEA. Trimming removed 7 bases from V and 4 bases from J; junction bases left unmatched: 8. The CDR3 contains 14 residues. This CDR3 reads CSGVPSGEYNEQFF. For the CDR3, the DNA is TGCAGCGGCGTACCTAGCGGGGAATACAATGAGCAGTTCTTC.

The chain joins TRBV7-3 to TRBJ2-3; 7 bases match TRBD2. The CDR3 is 16 amino acids. Germline V gene sequence: CDR1 SGHTA, CDR2 FQGTGA. V lost 1 base to trimming and J lost 1 base; unmatched junction nucleotides: 5. The CDR3 spells CASSLRAGVGTDTQYF. The DNA of the CDR3 is TGTGCCAGCAGCTTAAGGGCGGGAGTTGGCACAGATACGCAGTATTTT.

The CDR3, as DNA: TGTGCCAGCAGCCCCCGGAAGGGGTCAGGGGCCAACGTCCTGACTTTC. Protein sequence: CASSPRKGSGANVLTF. This rearrangement joins TRBV7-2 to TRBJ2-6; tentatively, D is TRBD1 (5 bases). The germline V gene has CDR1 SGHTA and CDR2 FQGNSA. This CDR3 is built from 16 residues. The germline V and J ends were trimmed by 5 bases and 4 bases, with 15 bases remaining between them.

This rearrangement joins TRBV4-2 to TRBJ1-3; D is unclear. The CDR3 runs 11 residues. Trimming took 6 bases from V and 7 from J, leaving 7 bases between them. Germline loops: CDR1 LGHNA, CDR2 YNFKEQ. The CDR3 is CASSRDNTIYF. The CDR3 DNA reads as TGTGCCAGCAGTCGCGATAACACCATATATTTT.

In DNA form, the CDR3 reads TGCGCCAGCAGCTTGGAGACAGGGGCCGCAGGAAACACCATATATTTT. Protein: CASSLETGAAGNTIYF. The chain has TRBV5-1 and TRBJ1-3, with 8 bases that match TRBD1. This CDR3 is 16 amino acids long. The germline gives CDR1 SGHRS, CDR2 YFSETQ. The V gene end was trimmed by 0 bases and the J gene end by 4 bases; junction bases not matched to a gene: 6.

There are a few counts of this clone. The rearrangement joins TRBV14 to TRBJ2-7; TRBD1 aligns across 9 bases. This CDR3 has 15 amino acids. The V gene's germline CDR1 is SGHDN and CDR2 FVKESK. With V trimmed by 5 bases and J by 4 bases, 9 bases remained unmatched. The DNA for the CDR3 is TGTGCCAGCAGCTTGGGGGACAGGGACCTATACGAGCAGTACTTC. This encodes CASSLGDRDLYEQYF. Complete variable domain (other parts from reference TRBV14 and TRBJ2-7): EAGVTQFPSHSVIEKGQTVTLRCDPISGHDNLYWYRRVMGKEIKFLLHFVKESKQDESGMPNNRFLAERTGGTYSTLKVQPAELEDSGVYFCASSLGDRDLYEQYFGPGTRLTVT.

The chain recombines TRBV4-1 with TRBJ1-2; possibly TRBD1 for D (5 bases). Deletions cut 0 bases from V and 9 bases from J, with 17 bases between. The CDR3 covers 15 residues. Germline V CDR1 and CDR2: MGHRA, YSYEKL. As DNA, the CDR3 is TGCGCCAGCAGCCAAGATGGGCCGGGGGGTCGTAGCTACACCTTC. This gives the protein CASSQDGPGGRSYTF.

This chain joins TRBV2 and TRBJ1-5; D not certain. The V gene lost 5 bases and the J gene lost 9 bases, with 11 bases spanning the gap. This CDR3 spans 12 amino acids. Germline V CDR1 and CDR2: SNHLY, FYNNEI. The CDR3 DNA is TGTGCCAGCAGTAGTGGGTTGGGGCCCCAGCATTTT. Translating it yields CASSSGLGPQHF. Based on the CDR3 plus reference TRBV2 and TRBJ1-5, the full variable domain is EPEVTQTPSHQVTQMGQEVILRCVPISNHLYFYWYRQILGQKVEFLVSFYNNEISEKSEIFDDQFSVERPDGSNFTLKIRSTKLEDSAMYFCASSSGLGPQHFGDGTRLSIL.

The rearrangement uses TRBV11-2 and TRBJ2-1; 8 bases match TRBD2. The V segment lost 1 base and the J segment 6 bases; nucleotides outside the gene matches: 2. Per germline, CDR1 SGHAT and CDR2 FQNNGV. The CDR3 covers 14 residues. CDR3 amino acids: CASSLVSGGNEQFF. CDR3 in DNA: TGTGCCAGCAGCTTAGTGAGCGGGGGCAATGAGCAGTTCTTC.

Regarding this clone: Other nucleotide sequences from this sample produce the same CDR3. The V and J genes are TRBV5-1 and TRBJ2-1, with 14 bases matching TRBD2. The CDR3 extends over 15 amino acids. V lost 4 bases to trimming and J lost 7 bases; unmatched junction nucleotides: 4. Germline CDR1 reads SGHRS; CDR2 reads YFSETQ. CDR3 amino acids: CASSLGLAGVNEQFF. The CDR3 DNA follows: TGCGCCAGCAGCCTGGGACTAGCGGGAGTTAATGAGCAGTTCTTC.

CDR3 amino acids: CASSLFGQGDQPQHF. CDR3 in DNA: TGTGCCAGCAGCTTATTCGGGCAGGGTGATCAGCCCCAGCATTTT. V is TRBV7-2 and J is TRBJ1-5, with D maybe TRBD1 (5 bases). The CDR3 spans 15 residues. V was shortened by 2 bases and J by 5 bases, with 13 bases between the two germline ends. In germline, CDR1 is SGHTA, CDR2 FQGNSA.

This chain uses TRBV6-6 with TRBJ2-7, with 10 positions matching TRBD2. The CDR3 covers 15 residues. V was pared by 1 base and J by 4 bases, with 4 bases of the junction left unmatched. CDR1 and CDR2 from the germline V gene are MNHNY and SVGAGI (reference sequence). CDR3 bases: TGTGCCAGCAGTTACTTAGCTAGCGGGAGTTACGAGCAGTACTTC. Amino acid sequence: CASSYLASGSYEQYF.

The table lists this clone with a few counts. The V gene is TRBV18, the J gene TRBJ1-4; 9 bases line up with TRBD1. The CDR3 has 14 residues. V lost 5 bases and J lost 8; bases outside the gene matches: 6. Germline V gives CDR1 KGHSH, CDR2 LQKENI. In DNA form, the CDR3 reads TGTGCCAGCTCAAAGGACAGGGGCTCCGAAAAACTGTTTTTT. Encoded protein: CASSKDRGSEKLFF.

This clone was detected only a few times. The chain combines TRBV19 with TRBJ2-4, with D perhaps matching TRBD2 (10 bases). The CDR3 length is 15 residues. Germline-derived CDR1 and CDR2 are LNHDA and SQIVND (reference sequence). The ends were cut back, 6 bases at V and 6 bases at J, with 18 bases in the middle. Here the CDR3 reads CASRPLAGQGNIQYF. The CDR3 bases are TGTGCCAGTAGGCCACTAGCGGGACAGGGAAACATTCAGTACTTC.

The CDR3 reads CASSLGSGAQYF. The CDR3 DNA reads TGTGCCAGCAGTTTAGGAAGCGGCGCCCAGTACTTC. The chain couples TRBV28 to TRBJ2-5; a possible D gene is TRBD2 (5 bases). Germline-derived CDR1 and CDR2 are MDHEN and SYDVKM. The CDR3 contains 12 residues. V was cut by 2 bases and J by 9 bases, with 10 bases left in between.

This sequence joins TRBV10-1 and TRBJ2-7; D perhaps matches TRBD1 (5 bases). This CDR3 is built from 13 residues. Germline assignment: CDR1 WNHNN and CDR2 SYGVQD (reference sequence). V was clipped by 2 bases and J by 6 bases, with 11 bases between them. The CDR3 reads CASSENIGAEQYF. The CDR3 region has the DNA TGCGCCAGCAGTGAGAATATAGGGGCCGAGCAGTACTTC.